This entry lists 27 T cell receptor beta chains sequenced from one sample in a study. In TCRdb, the 5' RACE reads were re-called with MiXCR into one record per CDR3 protein. The table includes about 59,000 distinct CDR3 sequences, around 21% detected once. Tregs were sorted as CD4+CD25+CD127-/low cells. Source material: tumor-infiltrating Tregs sorted from the breast tumor. All receptors derive from a female donor with breast cancer.

The V call is TRBV20-1, the J call TRBJ2-1; 11 nucleotides align to TRBD2. The CDR3 contains 17 residues. Germline loops: CDR1 DFQATT, CDR2 SNEGSKA (reference sequence). After removal of 5 bases from V and 5 bases from J, the junction contained 14 bases not matched to a gene. The CDR3 reads CSAQDPSGTSGDNEQFF. The CDR3 DNA reads as TGCAGTGCTCAAGACCCGTCCGGGACTAGCGGAGACAATGAGCAGTTCTTC.

This clonotype was recorded at least ten times. The rearrangement uses TRBV6-2 or TRBV6-3 and TRBJ2-1, with D uncertain. There are 12 residues in the CDR3. Germline CDR1 is MNHEY and CDR2 is SVGEGT. Between the trimmed V and J ends, which lost 2 bases and 9 bases, there was a span of 8 bases. CDR3 amino acids: CASSYGWGEQFF. DNA of the CDR3: TGTGCCAGCAGTTACGGGTGGGGTGAGCAGTTCTTC.

The chain combines TRBV5-1 with TRBJ1-3, with D unclear. This CDR3 contains 13 residues. Germline V CDR1 and CDR2: SGHRS, YFSETQ. V lost 4 bases and J lost 0, with 5 bases in between. CDR3 nucleotides: TGCGCCAGCAGCAGGGACTCTGGAAACACCATATATTTT. This codes for CASSRDSGNTIYF.

The V call is TRBV29-1, the J call TRBJ2-2; TRBD1 agrees at 8 bases. Germline CDR1 reads SQVTM; CDR2 reads ANQGSEA. With 7 bases clipped from V and 3 bases from J, the junction kept 7 bases outside the gene matches. The CDR3 is made up of 14 amino acids. CDR3 amino acids: CSAMKQGDTGELFF. CDR3 bases: TGCAGCGCCATGAAACAGGGGGACACCGGGGAGCTGTTTTTT.

The gene calls are TRBV5-6 and TRBJ2-5; perhaps TRBD1 as D (7 bases). From germline, CDR1 is SGHDT and CDR2 YYEEEE. Trimming took off 0 bases at V and 2 bases at J, with 14 bases between the two ends. CDR3 size: 16 residues. Here the CDR3 reads CASSLGVAGQQETQYF. The DNA of the CDR3 is TGTGCCAGCAGCTTGGGGGTGGCGGGACAGCAAGAGACCCAGTACTTC.

For this clonotype: Since a much larger clone is just one base distant, this may be a read error. V usage is TRBV7-9 and J usage is TRBJ1-5, with D possibly matching TRBD1 (6 bases). V was trimmed by 5 bases and J by 7 bases, leaving 24 bases between them. The CDR3 spans 17 residues. CDR1 is SEHNR and CDR2 is FQNEAQ in the germline V gene (reference sequence). CDR3 protein: CASSIGVAGGAGQPQHF. In DNA form, the CDR3 reads TGTGCCAGCAGCATAGGGGTAGCCGGGGGCGCCGGGCAGCCCCAGCATTTT.

V gene TRBV27 combines with J gene TRBJ2-1; 10 bases line up with TRBD1. Germline V gene lookup returns CDR1 MNHEY and CDR2 SMNVEV (reference sequence). There are 16 residues in the CDR3. V lost 4 bases and J lost 6; bases outside the gene matches: 9. The DNA for the CDR3 is TGTGCCAGCAGTTCCTCTTGGGACAGGGGATTCAATGAGCAGTTCTTC. This sequence encodes CASSSSWDRGFNEQFF.

This clonotype showed up many times. The V gene is TRBV7-2, the J gene TRBJ2-7; 9 bases agree with TRBD2. V shed 3 bases and J 7 bases; nucleotides not matched to a gene: 7. The CDR3 runs 14 residues. Germline V gene lookup returns CDR1 SGHTA and CDR2 FQGNSA. CDR3 bases: TGTGCCAGCAGCTTCGGTGCGGGAGGGGGGGAGCAGTACTTC. It translates to CASSFGAGGGEQYF.

The table lists this clonotype with a few counts. The chain recombines TRBV2 with TRBJ1-4; perhaps TRBD1 as D (6 bases). Germline V lookup: CDR1 SNHLY, CDR2 FYNNEI. The CDR3 is made up of 14 amino acids. V lost 11 bases to trimming and J lost 6 bases, with 19 bases between them. The chain's CDR3 is CAGKGDPEDEKLFF. The CDR3 nucleotides are TGTGCCGGCAAGGGGGACCCGGAGGATGAAAAACTGTTTTTT.

The chain is built from TRBV12-3 or TRBV12-4 and TRBJ2-5, with D perhaps being TRBD1 or TRBD2 (5 bases each). The CDR3 sequence is 17 residues long. The V gene lost 9 bases and the J gene lost 3 bases, with 26 bases spanning the gap. CDR3 sequence: CASCPTLSGTHKETQYF. DNA of the CDR3: TGTGCCAGTTGCCCAACCCTCTCCGGGACGCACAAAGAGACCCAGTACTTC.

In regard to this clonotype: The junction departs from germline at one end; a sequencing error may be responsible. The V and J genes are TRBV20-1 and TRBJ2-1; no firm D call. The CDR3 is 14 residues long. From germline, CDR1 is DFQATT and CDR2 SNEGSKA (reference sequence). CDR3 sequence: CSAPPVALYNEQFF. The CDR3 coding sequence is TGCAGTGCTCCCCCCGTCGCCCTATACAATGAGCAGTTCTTT.

This clonotype was picked up many times. CDR3 nucleotides: TGCAGTGGTCGGACAGCACGTAATTCACCCCTCCACTTT. Translated, it gives CSGRTARNSPLHF. The chain uses TRBV20-1 and TRBJ1-6, with D maybe TRBD1 (6 bases). The V end lost 7 bases, the J end lost 6 bases, and 13 bases lay between the germline ends. The CDR3 sequence is 13 residues long. Germline CDR1 is DFQATT and CDR2 is SNEGSKA (reference sequence).

Only a few counts were recorded for this clonotype. The J gene is TRBJ2-1, the V gene TRBV6-5; 11 bases match TRBD2. V lost 6 bases and J lost 1; bases outside the gene matches: 11. This CDR3 is built from 18 residues. Germline values: CDR1 MNHEY, CDR2 SVGAGI. CDR3 region: CASSLLTSGTYSYNEQFF. CDR3 bases: TGTGCCAGCAGCCTCCTGACTAGCGGGACCTATTCCTACAATGAGCAGTTCTTC.

With regard to this clonotype: As the CDR3 is not closed by the conserved phenylalanine or tryptophan, this likely results from a read error. This sequence joins TRBV7-6 and TRBJ2-5, with 12 bases matching TRBD2. The CDR3 is 13 amino acids. V shed 1 base, J shed 10 bases, and the junction held 1 base outside the gene matches. Per germline, CDR1 SGHVS and CDR2 FNYEAQ. CDR3 amino acids: CASSLETSGSQYS. The CDR3 DNA follows: TGTGCCAGCAGCTTAGAGACTAGCGGGAGCCAGTACTCC.

This clonotype was seen a few times. This clone may be a read error of a much larger clone one base away. Since no conserved phenylalanine or tryptophan closes the CDR3, a read error is the likely cause. The chain carries TRBV5-6 and TRBJ2-6; 7 positions agree with TRBD1. Germline CDR1 reads SGHDT; CDR2 reads YYEEEE. J lost 2 bases, V lost 2 bases, and 7 bases had no gene match. The CDR3 spans 17 residues. The CDR3 loop is CASSFLTGDPGANVLTS. CDR3 coding DNA: TGTGCCAGCAGCTTTCTAACAGGGGATCCTGGGGCCAACGTCCTGACTTCC.

V gene TRBV10-3 combines with J gene TRBJ1-1; D remains ambiguous. This CDR3 has 13 residues. Trimming stripped 6 bases from V and 6 bases from J, with 14 bases between. CDR1 is ENHRY and CDR2 is SYGVKD in the germline V gene. The CDR3 DNA is TGTGCCATCAGGGCAGGCCCCGACGCTGAAGCTTTCTTT. Translated, it gives CAIRAGPDAEAFF.

V usage is TRBV4-1 and J usage is TRBJ1-2; D call uncertain. Trimming took 1 base from V and 7 from J, leaving 16 bases between them. Looked up from germline, CDR1 is MGHRA and CDR2 is YSYEKL. CDR3 length: 15 amino acids. CDR3 protein: CASSQGATRGGGYTF. CDR3 DNA sequence: TGCGCCAGCAGCCAAGGGGCGACGCGGGGAGGTGGCTACACCTTC.

This clonotype was seen a few times. The V and J genes are TRBV2 and TRBJ2-7; D not certain. This CDR3 is built from 15 residues. Per the germline V gene, CDR1 is SNHLY and CDR2 is FYNNEI. V was cut by 3 bases and J by 4 bases, with 16 bases left in between. CDR3 in amino acids: CASSDWRTDTYEQYF. DNA for the CDR3: TGTGCCAGCAGTGATTGGAGAACCGACACGTACGAGCAGTACTTC. Using reference TRBV2 and TRBJ2-7 for the parts outside the CDR3, the full variable domain is EPEVTQTPSHQVTQMGQEVILRCVPISNHLYFYWYRQILGQKVEFLVSFYNNEISEKSEIFDDQFSVERPDGSNFTLKIRSTKLEDSAMYFCASSDWRTDTYEQYFGPGTRLTVT.

The table lists this clonotype with many counts. This rearrangement joins TRBV7-8 to TRBJ1-1; 8 bases map to TRBD1. The germline V gene has CDR1 SGHVS and CDR2 FQNEAQ. This CDR3 spans 16 amino acids. The trim removed 2 bases at V and 4 bases at J, leaving 9 bases unmatched. DNA for the CDR3: TGTGCCAGCAGCTTAACGTCAGGGGGCGCAAGCACTGAAGCTTTCTTT. This gives the protein CASSLTSGGASTEAFF.

The rearrangement joins TRBV7-9 to TRBJ2-1, with D possibly being TRBD1 (5 bases). Trimming removed 2 bases from V and 3 bases from J, with 11 bases in between. Germline CDR1 SEHNR, CDR2 FQNEAQ (reference sequence). The CDR3 has 15 residues. The CDR3 loop reads CASSLIKGFYNEQFF. The CDR3 DNA is TGTGCCAGCAGCTTAATAAAGGGGTTCTACAATGAGCAGTTCTTC.

This clonotype was seen ten or more times. The chain links TRBV5-4 to TRBJ2-5; D is unclear. This CDR3 has 12 amino acids. With 0 bases removed from V and 4 bases from J, the gap between germline ends came to 4 bases. The germline CDR1 and CDR2 sequences are SGHNT and YYREEE (reference sequence). The CDR3 coding sequence is TGTGCCAGCAGCTTGGCCGGAGAGACCCAGTACTTC. Translating gives CASSLAGETQYF.

The V gene is TRBV4-3, the J gene TRBJ2-7; D perhaps matches TRBD2 (5 bases). V lost 4 bases to trimming and J lost 3 bases, with 16 bases between them. Germline assignment: CDR1 LGHNA and CDR2 YSLEER. This CDR3 has 15 amino acids. The CDR3 loop is CASSPYRTGGYEQYF. In nucleotides, the CDR3 is TGCGCCAGCAGCCCCTACCGGACTGGCGGCTACGAGCAGTACTTC.

This clonotype was recorded at least ten times. This rearrangement joins TRBV4-2 to TRBJ1-3, with a tentative D call TRBD1 (6 bases). Trimming cost V 1 base and J 1 base, with 11 bases left between them. Germline CDR1 LGHNA, CDR2 YNFKEQ. CDR3 length: 16 amino acids. The CDR3 coding sequence is TGTGCCAGCAGCCAAGCAGGACAGTTTTCTGGAAACACCATATATTTT. Translated: CASSQAGQFSGNTIYF.

Details on this clonotype: A much larger clone is a single base away; this may be a read error. V and J are TRBV20-1 and TRBJ1-2, with D unclear. The length of the CDR3 is 12 residues. Germline V CDR1 and CDR2: DFQATT, SNEGSKA (reference sequence). The CDR3 DNA follows: TGCAGGGCCCCCAACAAAGGCTCGGGCTACACCTTC. As protein: CRAPNKGSGYTF.

The chain recombines TRBV7-2 with TRBJ2-7; no reliable D call. The V and J ends lost 4 bases and 2 bases respectively, with 12 bases between them. Looked up from germline, CDR1 is SGHTA and CDR2 is FQGNSA. This CDR3 contains 14 residues. CDR3 region: CASSSGPTAYEQYF. The CDR3 nucleotides read TGTGCCAGCAGCTCCGGACCGACGGCCTACGAGCAGTACTTC.

The chain recombines TRBV12-2 with TRBJ2-7. TRBV12-2 is listed as a pseudogene. The CDR3 extends over 15 amino acids. CDR3 sequence reads: CASTQTTGSPYEQYF. The DNA for the CDR3 is TGTGCAAGTACCCAAACGACAGGAAGCCCCTACGAGCAGTACTTC.

This clonotype was recorded a few times. The chain recombines TRBV15 with TRBJ1-2; D unresolved. Trimming shortened V by 5 bases and J by 3 bases, and 13 bases separated the two germline ends. The CDR3 extends over 14 amino acids. CDR1 is LNHNV, CDR2 YYDKDF, per germline (reference sequence). CDR3 sequence (DNA): TGTGCCACCAGCCGAGGACGGAACCACTATGGCTACACCTTC. Encoded protein: CATSRGRNHYGYTF.